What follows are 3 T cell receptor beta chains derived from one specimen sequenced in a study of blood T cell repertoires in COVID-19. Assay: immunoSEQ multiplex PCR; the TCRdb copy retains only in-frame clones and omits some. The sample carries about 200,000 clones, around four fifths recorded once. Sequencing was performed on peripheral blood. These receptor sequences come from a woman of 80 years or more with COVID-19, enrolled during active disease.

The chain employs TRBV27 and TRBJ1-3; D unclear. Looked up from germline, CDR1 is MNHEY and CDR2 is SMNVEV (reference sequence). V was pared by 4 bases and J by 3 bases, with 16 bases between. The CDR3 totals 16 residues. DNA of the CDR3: TGTGCCAGCAGTTCCCGCCCCCCGGGGAGTGGAAACACCATATATTTT. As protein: CASSSRPPGSGNTIYF.

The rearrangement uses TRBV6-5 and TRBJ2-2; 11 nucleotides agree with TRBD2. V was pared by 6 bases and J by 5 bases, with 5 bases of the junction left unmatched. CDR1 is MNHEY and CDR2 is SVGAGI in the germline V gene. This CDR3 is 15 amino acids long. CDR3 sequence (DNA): TGTGCCAGCAGGCCTAGCGGGAGGTATACCGGGGAGCTGTTTTTT. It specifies CASRPSGRYTGELFF.

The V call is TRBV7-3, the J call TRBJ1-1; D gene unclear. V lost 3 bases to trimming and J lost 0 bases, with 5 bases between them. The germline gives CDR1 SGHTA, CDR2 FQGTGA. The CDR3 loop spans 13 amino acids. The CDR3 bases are TGTGCCAGCAGCTTTCAGATGAACACTGAAGCTTTCTTT. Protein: CASSFQMNTEAFF.